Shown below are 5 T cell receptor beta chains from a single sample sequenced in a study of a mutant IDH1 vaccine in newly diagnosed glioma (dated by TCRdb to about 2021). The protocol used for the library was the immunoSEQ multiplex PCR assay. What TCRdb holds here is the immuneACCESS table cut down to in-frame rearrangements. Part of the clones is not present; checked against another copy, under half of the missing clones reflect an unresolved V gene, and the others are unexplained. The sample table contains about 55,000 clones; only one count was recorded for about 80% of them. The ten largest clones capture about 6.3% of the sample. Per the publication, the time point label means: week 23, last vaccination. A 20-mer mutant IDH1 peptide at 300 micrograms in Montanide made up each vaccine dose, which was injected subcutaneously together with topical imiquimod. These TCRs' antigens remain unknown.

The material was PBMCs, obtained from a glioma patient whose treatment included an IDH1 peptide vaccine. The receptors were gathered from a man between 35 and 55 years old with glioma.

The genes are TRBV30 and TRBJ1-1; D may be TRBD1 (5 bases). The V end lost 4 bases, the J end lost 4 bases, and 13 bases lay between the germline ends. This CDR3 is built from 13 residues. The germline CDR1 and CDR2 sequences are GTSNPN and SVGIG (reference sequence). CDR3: CAWTLDSGTEAFF. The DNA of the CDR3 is TGTGCCTGGACCCTTGACAGCGGCACTGAAGCTTTCTTT. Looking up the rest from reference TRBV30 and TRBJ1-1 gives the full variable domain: SQTIHQWPATLVQPVGSPLSLECTVEGTSNPNLYWYRQAAGRGLQLLFYSVGIGQISSEVPQNLSASRPQDRQFILSSKKLLLSDSGFYLCAWTLDSGTEAFFGQGTRLTVV.

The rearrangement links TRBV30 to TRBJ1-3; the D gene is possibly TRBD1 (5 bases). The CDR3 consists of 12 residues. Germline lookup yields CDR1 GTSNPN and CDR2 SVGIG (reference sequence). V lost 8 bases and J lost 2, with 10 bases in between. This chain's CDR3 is CALSRAGNTIYF. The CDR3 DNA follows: TGTGCCCTGTCCAGGGCTGGAAACACCATATATTTT.

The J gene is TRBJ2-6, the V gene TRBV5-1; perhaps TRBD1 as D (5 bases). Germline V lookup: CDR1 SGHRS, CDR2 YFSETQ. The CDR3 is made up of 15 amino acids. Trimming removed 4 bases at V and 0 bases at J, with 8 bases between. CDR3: CASSPTGSGANVLTF. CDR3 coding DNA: TGCGCCAGCAGCCCCACAGGCTCTGGGGCCAACGTCCTGACTTTC.

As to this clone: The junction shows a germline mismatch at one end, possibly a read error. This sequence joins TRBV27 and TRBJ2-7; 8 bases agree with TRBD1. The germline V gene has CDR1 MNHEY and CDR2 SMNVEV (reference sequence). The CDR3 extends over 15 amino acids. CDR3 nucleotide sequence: TGTGCCAGCAGAGCAGGGGGCTACTCCTCCTTCGAGCAGTACTTC. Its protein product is CASRAGGYSSFEQYF.

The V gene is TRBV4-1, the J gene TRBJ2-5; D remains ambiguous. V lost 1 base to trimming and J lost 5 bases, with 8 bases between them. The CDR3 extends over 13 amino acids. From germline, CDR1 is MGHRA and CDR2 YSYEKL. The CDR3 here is CASSQAIPETQYF. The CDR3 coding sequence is TGCGCCAGCAGCCAAGCCATCCCCGAGACCCAGTACTTC.